This T cell receptor (beta chain) was captured by sequencing in a study of T-cell reconstitution after alpha-beta-depleted transplantation in children. The CDR3 sequence is 14 residues long. Trimming took off 6 bases at V and 2 bases at J, with 12 bases between the two ends. Germline assignment: CDR1 SGHDT and CDR2 YYEEEE. Unique molecular identifiers were incorporated during preparation of the TCRbeta library. TCRdb processed the PCR reads anew with MiXCR; each CDR3 protein has one entry. The table lists 500,000 to 600,000 distinct CDR3 sequences, roughly 33% of them singletons. This clonotype was counted between two and nine times.

The receptor was derived from a human donor who donated a stem cell graft to a child with aplastic anemia. Sequencing was performed on PBMCs from the stem cell graft donor, taken from the stem cell graft. The rearrangement uses TRBV5-6 and TRBJ1-5; no clear D gene. The CDR3 DNA reads TGTGCCAGCACAGCGAGACAAGGCAATCAGCCCCAGCATTTT. Protein: CASTARQGNQPQHF.